A single T cell receptor (beta chain) is shown here with its context. The data originate from a study of blood T cell repertoires in COVID-19. Study details: The samples span acute and convalescent COVID-19 from the United States, Italy and Spain.

Sequencing was performed with immunoSEQ multiplex PCR; in TCRdb, only in-frame clones are kept and a portion is missing. The data contain 150,000 to 200,000 clones, 80% to 90% of them singletons. Germline trimming cut 4 bases from V and 4 bases from J; bases unmatched to any gene: 6. Germline values: CDR1 SGHTA, CDR2 FQGNSA. This CDR3 comprises 14 residues. The chain employs TRBV7-2 and TRBJ2-7; TRBD1 aligns across 8 bases. The specimen sequenced was peripheral blood. This sequence originates from a man between 40 and 49 years old who had recovered from COVID-19. CDR3: CASSYDRGPYEQYF. The CDR3 coding sequence is TGTGCCAGCAGCTACGACAGGGGTCCTTACGAGCAGTACTTC.